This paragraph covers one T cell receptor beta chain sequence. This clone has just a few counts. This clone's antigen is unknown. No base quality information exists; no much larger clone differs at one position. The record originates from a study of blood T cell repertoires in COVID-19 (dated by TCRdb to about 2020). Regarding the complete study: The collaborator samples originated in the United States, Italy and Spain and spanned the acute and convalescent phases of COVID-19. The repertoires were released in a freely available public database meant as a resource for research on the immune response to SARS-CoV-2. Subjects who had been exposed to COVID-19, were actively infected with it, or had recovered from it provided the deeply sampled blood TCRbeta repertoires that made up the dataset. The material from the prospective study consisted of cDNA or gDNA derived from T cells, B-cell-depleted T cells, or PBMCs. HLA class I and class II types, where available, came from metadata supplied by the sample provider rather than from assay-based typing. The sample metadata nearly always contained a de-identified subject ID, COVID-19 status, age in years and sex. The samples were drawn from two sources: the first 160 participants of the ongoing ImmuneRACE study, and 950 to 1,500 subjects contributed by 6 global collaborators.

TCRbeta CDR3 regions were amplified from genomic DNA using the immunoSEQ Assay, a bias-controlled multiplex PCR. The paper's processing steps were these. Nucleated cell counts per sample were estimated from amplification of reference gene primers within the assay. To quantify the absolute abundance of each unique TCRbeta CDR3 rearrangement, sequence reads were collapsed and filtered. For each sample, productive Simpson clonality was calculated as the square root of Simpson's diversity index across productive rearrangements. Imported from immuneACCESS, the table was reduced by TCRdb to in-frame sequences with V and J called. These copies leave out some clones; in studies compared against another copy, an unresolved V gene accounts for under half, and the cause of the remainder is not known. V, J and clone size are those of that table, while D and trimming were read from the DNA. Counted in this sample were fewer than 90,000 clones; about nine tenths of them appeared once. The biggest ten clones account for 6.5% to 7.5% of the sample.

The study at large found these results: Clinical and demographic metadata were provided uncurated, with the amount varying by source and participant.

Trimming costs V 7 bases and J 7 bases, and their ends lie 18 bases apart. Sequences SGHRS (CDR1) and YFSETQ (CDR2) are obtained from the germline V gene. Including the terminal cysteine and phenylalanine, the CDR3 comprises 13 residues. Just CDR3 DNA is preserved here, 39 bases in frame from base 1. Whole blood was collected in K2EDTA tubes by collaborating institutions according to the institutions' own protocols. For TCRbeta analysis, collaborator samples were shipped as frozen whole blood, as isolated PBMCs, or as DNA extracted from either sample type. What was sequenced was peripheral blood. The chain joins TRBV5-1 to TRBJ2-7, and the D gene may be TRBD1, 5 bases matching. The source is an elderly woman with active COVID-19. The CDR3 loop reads CASAAPGFREQYF. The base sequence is TGCGCCAGCGCCGCCCCAGGGTTTAGGGAGCAGTACTTC.